This passage covers 13 T cell receptor beta chains from one sample sequenced in a study of cytotoxic CD8 clonotypes in ibrutinib-treated CLL. Some clones are missing from TCRdb's copy, which holds only in-frame ones; the method was immunoSEQ multiplex PCR. Among 270,000 or so clones, 76% were seen once, and the ten largest hold 5.6%. The sequencing used PBMCs, collected at disease progression, from a patient treated with ibrutinib. Receptor source: a human donor with chronic lymphocytic leukemia.

V and J are TRBV7-9 and TRBJ2-7; 9 bases align to TRBD1. The junction had 4 bases not matched to a gene; V was cut back by 4 bases and J by 3 bases. This CDR3 is built from 14 residues. The germline V gene has CDR1 SEHNR and CDR2 FQNEAQ (reference sequence). The CDR3 bases are TGTGCCAGCAGCTCTAGGGGACAGGGCTACGAGCAGTACTTC. Protein sequence: CASSSRGQGYEQYF.

V and J are TRBV4-3 and TRBJ1-4, with 10 positions matching TRBD1. J gave up 0 bases and V 1 base, and 11 bases lay outside the gene matches. The CDR3 totals 20 residues. Per germline, CDR1 LGHNA and CDR2 YSLEER. The CDR3 sequence is CASSQVRRTGGFATNEKLFF. The CDR3 nucleotides read TGCGCCAGCAGCCAAGTCCGAAGGACAGGGGGATTTGCAACTAATGAAAAACTGTTTTTT.

This sequence joins TRBV7-6 and TRBJ2-7; D uncertain. Germline V gene data show CDR1 as SGHVS and CDR2 as FNYEAQ. CDR3 size: 13 residues. Trimming pared 5 bases from V and 2 bases from J, leaving 10 bases between. The CDR3 region is CASSRTETYEQYF. The CDR3 DNA is TGTGCCAGCAGCCGCACAGAAACCTACGAGCAGTACTTC.

The chain uses TRBV5-1 and TRBJ2-7; tentative D call: TRBD1 (6 bases). V was shortened by 10 bases and J by 10 bases, with 18 bases between the two germline ends. The CDR3 runs 11 residues. The germline V gene has CDR1 SGHRS and CDR2 YFSETQ. For the CDR3, the DNA is TGCGCCTCCAGGGGCATCTGGGTCCAGTACTTC. This translates into CASRGIWVQYF. The full variable domain, with the rest looked up from reference TRBV5-1 and TRBJ2-7, is KAGVTQTPRYLIKTRGQQVTLSCSPISGHRSVSWYQQTPGQGLQFLFEYFSETQRNKGNFPGRFSGRQFSNSRSEMNVSTLELGDSALYLCASRGIWVQYFGPGTRLTVT.

This sequence joins TRBV6-1 and TRBJ1-6; 7 nucleotides match TRBD1. CDR1 and CDR2 (germline): MNHNS, SASEGT. This CDR3 region has 15 residues. The J segment lost 9 bases and the V segment lost 6 bases, leaving 11 bases of the junction unmatched. The CDR3 sequence is CASRGTQGGSSPLHF. The DNA of the CDR3 is TGTGCCAGCAGGGGGACTCAGGGGGGTTCTTCACCCCTCCACTTT.

This clone was seen once. The chain uses TRBV6-6 and TRBJ1-5; D remains ambiguous. Germline CDR1 MNHNY, CDR2 SVGAGI (reference sequence). V lost 6 bases and J 6 bases, leaving 15 bases between the germline ends. This CDR3 has 14 amino acids. The CDR3 reads CASRDREGFQPQHF. Written as DNA, the CDR3 is TGTGCCAGCAGGGACCGAGAGGGTTTTCAGCCCCAGCATTTT.

In the case of this clone: The sample contains more than one DNA sequence encoding this CDR3. The J gene is TRBJ1-1, the V gene TRBV7-9; 7 nucleotides match TRBD1. The germline gives CDR1 SEHNR, CDR2 FQNEAQ (reference sequence). The CDR3 runs 14 residues. Trimming cost V 3 bases and J 0 bases; bases outside gene matches: 1. The CDR3 DNA reads as TGTGCCAGCAGCTTGGGACAGATGAACACTGAAGCTTTCTTT. This codes for CASSLGQMNTEAFF.

This clone was observed a handful of times. The genes are TRBV5-1 and TRBJ2-7; possible D gene TRBD1, 5 bases. The germline V gene encodes CDR1 SGHRS and CDR2 YFSETQ. The V and J ends lost 0 bases and 2 bases respectively, with 9 bases between them. CDR3 length: 14 residues. The CDR3 reads CASSLGLGAYEQYF. The CDR3 coding sequence is TGCGCCAGCAGCTTGGGTTTAGGGGCCTACGAGCAGTACTTC.

The rearrangement uses TRBV6-1 and TRBJ2-1, with D unresolved. Trimming left V 2 bases short and J 10 bases short, with 15 bases between. This CDR3 comprises 14 residues. Germline V gene lookup returns CDR1 MNHNS and CDR2 SASEGT. The CDR3 loop reads CASSEISYRNEQFF. DNA of the CDR3: TGTGCCAGCAGTGAAATAAGTTATCGGAACGAGCAGTTCTTC.

This clone was observed a single time. This rearrangement joins TRBV27 to TRBJ2-3; 7 bases line up with TRBD2. The CDR3 covers 15 residues. V was clipped by 8 bases and J by 0 bases; unmatched bases: 8. Germline lookup yields CDR1 MNHEY and CDR2 SMNVEV (reference sequence). Here the CDR3 DNA reads TGTGCCAGCCGAACTAGCGATAGGAGCACAGATACGCAGTATTTT. Its protein is CASRTSDRSTDTQYF.

This chain connects TRBV7-3 to TRBJ2-3, with TRBD2 matching over 13 bases. The CDR3 loop spans 22 amino acids. Trimming at V came to 5 bases and at J to 2 bases, leaving 22 bases not matched to a gene. The germline V gene encodes CDR1 SGHTA and CDR2 FQGTGA. The CDR3 is CASSQPRSTSGGFRFSTDTQYF. The CDR3 nucleotides are TGTGCCAGCAGCCAACCTCGATCGACTAGCGGGGGGTTCCGCTTCTCCACAGATACGCAGTATTTT. The full variable domain, with the rest looked up from reference TRBV7-3 and TRBJ2-3, is GAGVSQTPSNKVTEKGKYVELRCDPISGHTALYWYRQSLGQGPEFLIYFQGTGAADDSGLPNDRFFAVRPEGSVSTLKIQRTERGDSAVYLCASSQPRSTSGGFRFSTDTQYFGPGTRLTVL.

The chain has TRBV7-6 and TRBJ2-2, with D possibly being TRBD1 (5 bases). The CDR3 totals 15 residues. The ends were cut back, 5 bases at V and 1 base at J, with 11 bases in the middle. Germline loops: CDR1 SGHVS, CDR2 FNYEAQ. The DNA for the CDR3 is TGTGCCAGCAGCCAAACAGGAGAGAACACCGGGGAGCTGTTTTTT. Its protein product is CASSQTGENTGELFF.

The CDR3: CASSPLDGAGELFF. CDR3 nucleotides: TGTGCCAGCAGCCCCCTGGATGGCGCCGGGGAGCTGTTTTTT. This rearrangement joins TRBV5-4 to TRBJ2-2; D gene ambiguous. Germline V CDR1 and CDR2: SGHNT, YYREEE (reference sequence). This CDR3 is 14 amino acids long. Trimming took off 4 bases at V and 6 bases at J, with 13 bases between the two ends.